This T cell receptor (beta chain) was captured in a study of blood T cell repertoires in COVID-19. The CDR3 extends over 15 amino acids. Trimming removed 5 bases from V and 8 bases from J; junction bases left unmatched: 12. CDR1 is LNHDA, CDR2 SQIVND, per germline (reference sequence). Sequencing was performed with immunoSEQ multiplex PCR; in TCRdb, only in-frame clones are kept and a portion is missing. The sample contains over 90,000 clones, around 90% of which appear only once. This TCR came from a woman in her 70s with acute or convalescent COVID-19. Sequenced material: peripheral blood. The chain joins TRBV19 to TRBJ1-2; 9 nucleotides align to TRBD1. DNA of the CDR3: TGTGCCAGTAGTTCGCCGTGGGACAGGGAAGGCGGCTACACCTTC. The encoded protein is CASSSPWDREGGYTF.